These 12 T cell receptor beta chains were all obtained from the same sample, sequenced in a study of identical twins. TCRdb re-analysed the 5' RACE reads in MiXCR, keeping a single row per CDR3 protein. The table has some 250,000 distinct CDR3 sequences, roughly 13% seen once. The data also belong to a second study, concerning yellow fever vaccine responses in identical twins.

What was sequenced was memory (CD45RO+) T cells sorted from blood. The receptors were sampled from a woman between 18 and 30 years old in good health.

The V call is TRBV28, the J call TRBJ2-7; TRBD2 agrees at 11 bases. Trimming removed 4 bases from V and 6 bases from J; junction bases left unmatched: 8. This CDR3 is built from 15 residues. Germline values: CDR1 MDHEN, CDR2 SYDVKM. Here the CDR3 DNA reads TGTGCCAGCAGTTCACCCGGGCTAGCGGGAGGCGAGCAGTACTTC. Its protein product is CASSSPGLAGGEQYF. The complete variable domain, with remaining parts taken from reference TRBV28 and TRBJ2-7, reads DVKVTQSSRYLVKRTGEKVFLECVQDMDHENMFWYRQDPGLGLRLIYFSYDVKMKEKGDIPEGYSVSREKKERFSLILESASTNQTSMYLCASSSPGLAGGEQYFGPGTRLTVT.

Worth noting for this clonotype: One end of the junction fails to match germline, which may point to a read error. J is TRBJ2-1 and V is TRBV5-5; TRBD1 is a possible D gene (5 bases). The germline gives CDR1 SGHKS, CDR2 YYEKEE (reference sequence). The CDR3 runs 15 residues. In nucleotides, the CDR3 is TGTGCCAGCGGCTTGGGGCTCCCCTCCTACAATGAGCAGTTCTTC. Encoded protein: CASGLGLPSYNEQFF.

This clonotype was detected only a few times. The chain carries TRBV28 and TRBJ2-2; D is uncertain. CDR3 length: 11 residues. Deletions cut 6 bases from V and 6 bases from J, with 5 bases between. Germline values: CDR1 MDHEN, CDR2 SYDVKM. The CDR3 loop reads CASRDAGELFF. CDR3 coding DNA: TGTGCCAGCAGGGACGCCGGGGAGCTGTTTTTT.

This clonotype was recorded a few times. The chain has TRBV20-1 and TRBJ1-4; TRBD1 is a possible D gene (5 bases). The CDR3 is 15 residues long. The germline V and J ends were trimmed by 0 bases and 5 bases, with 13 bases remaining between them. Germline V lookup: CDR1 DFQATT, CDR2 SNEGSKA (reference sequence). The CDR3 loop is CSARDLGGTNEKLFF. The CDR3 coding sequence is TGCAGTGCTAGAGATCTCGGGGGAACAAATGAAAAACTGTTTTTT.

V usage is TRBV20-1 and J usage is TRBJ2-6; possibly TRBD1 for D (5 bases). The CDR3 has 16 residues. Germline V CDR1 and CDR2: DFQATT, SNEGSKA (reference sequence). V was trimmed by 5 bases and J by 0 bases, leaving 14 bases between them. CDR3 sequence (DNA): TGCAGTGCTTCGATTAGGGGCAGCTCTGGGGCCAACGTCCTGACTTTC. It yields the protein CSASIRGSSGANVLTF.

This CDR3 is CSVGTALETQYF. DNA of the CDR3: TGCAGCGTTGGGACAGCATTAGAGACCCAGTACTTC. V is TRBV29-1 and J is TRBJ2-5, with a possible D match to TRBD1 (6 bases). The CDR3 extends over 12 amino acids. Trimming stripped 4 bases from V and 4 bases from J, with 10 bases between. The germline V gene encodes CDR1 SQVTM and CDR2 ANQGSEA.

This clonotype turned up a few times. The genes are TRBV4-3 and TRBJ2-6; TRBD1 aligns across 7 bases. The germline CDR1 and CDR2 sequences are LGHNA and YSLEER. The CDR3 extends over 17 amino acids. With 0 bases clipped from V and 5 bases from J, the junction kept 7 bases outside the gene matches. CDR3 bases: TGCGCCAGCAGCCAAGAGACGGGGACAGTTCGGGCCAACGTCCTGACTTTC. Translated: CASSQETGTVRANVLTF.

This clonotype was detected ten times or more. The chain uses TRBV12-3 or TRBV12-4 and TRBJ2-7; 15 positions agree with TRBD2. Trimming removed 5 bases from V and 0 bases from J; junction bases left unmatched: 2. The CDR3 extends over 16 amino acids. In DNA, the CDR3 is TGTGCCAGCAGTGCGGGACTAGCGGGGGGCTCCTACGAGCAGTACTTC. As protein: CASSAGLAGGSYEQYF.

The rearrangement uses TRBV14 and TRBJ2-5; tentatively, D is TRBD2 (7 bases). The V end lost 2 bases, the J end lost 7 bases, and 14 bases lay between the germline ends. CDR1 and CDR2 from the germline V gene are SGHDN and FVKESK. CDR3 length equals 14 residues. The CDR3 nucleotides are TGTGCCAGCAGCCAAACGGGGGGCCACAGGACCCAGTACTTC. Its protein product is CASSQTGGHRTQYF.

In this sample, this clonotype turned up a few times. The rearrangement joins TRBV5-1 to TRBJ2-3; 8 nucleotides align to TRBD1. Germline trimming cut 0 bases from V and 4 bases from J; bases unmatched to any gene: 7. This CDR3 region has 16 residues. Germline CDR1 and CDR2: SGHRS and YFSETQ. The CDR3 sequence is CASSLGTGNLADTQYF. DNA for the CDR3: TGCGCCAGCAGCTTGGGGACAGGGAACCTCGCAGATACGCAGTATTTT.

This clonotype has just a few counts. The chain employs TRBV3-1 and TRBJ2-5; 7 bases are a match to TRBD1. Germline CDR1 LGHDT, CDR2 YNNKEL (reference sequence). The V gene end was trimmed by 4 bases and the J gene end by 5 bases; junction bases not matched to a gene: 13. This CDR3 contains 16 residues. The CDR3 region has the DNA TGTGCCAGCAGCCCCGGGACAGCCCGGGGTGAGGAGACCCAGTACTTC. The encoded protein is CASSPGTARGEETQYF.

This clonotype appeared many times. CDR3 DNA sequence: TGTGCCAGCAGTTTCCACCCTGACAGGGCGGCTGAAGCTTTCTTT. Translation: CASSFHPDRAAEAFF. The chain is built from TRBV28 and TRBJ1-1; 7 bases fit TRBD1. The CDR3 is made up of 15 amino acids. Germline V gives CDR1 MDHEN, CDR2 SYDVKM. The J segment lost 6 bases and the V segment lost 3 bases, leaving 10 bases of the junction unmatched.